Listed here are 3 T cell receptor beta chains from one sample, sequenced in a study of blood T cell repertoires in COVID-19. Data came from immunoSEQ multiplex PCR; TCRdb stores just in-frame clones and leaves some out. The sample contains roughly 40,000 clones, 70% to 90% of which appear only once. The sequenced sample was peripheral blood. These receptors were taken from a middle-aged man in a cohort sampled during active COVID-19.

J is TRBJ2-3 and V is TRBV9; a possible D gene is TRBD2 (7 bases). The germline gives CDR1 SGDLS, CDR2 YYNGEE. V was shortened by 3 bases and J by 0 bases, with 8 bases between the two germline ends. The length of the CDR3 is 14 residues. The CDR3 loop is CASSEGGSTDTQYF. CDR3 nucleotides: TGTGCCAGCAGCGAGGGGGGGAGCACAGATACGCAGTATTTT.

The chain carries TRBV6-6 and TRBJ1-6; TRBD1 matches 11 bases. The CDR3 has 15 residues. CDR1 and CDR2 (germline): MNHNY, SVGAGI (reference sequence). The ends lost 7 bases at V and 7 bases at J; junction bases unmatched: 6. The CDR3 DNA reads as TGTGCCAGCAACCTAGGACAGGGGGCAAATTCACCCCTCCACTTT. Translated: CASNLGQGANSPLHF.

J is TRBJ2-1 and V is TRBV11-2; 9 positions agree with TRBD2. V lost 8 bases to trimming and J lost 9 bases; unmatched junction nucleotides: 8. The CDR3 has 13 amino acids. Germline assignment: CDR1 SGHAT and CDR2 FQNNGV. CDR3 in DNA: TGTGCCAGCGGTGATGGGACTAGCCTTGAGCAGTTCTTC. Translation: CASGDGTSLEQFF.